These 9 T cell receptor beta chains were sequenced from one sample in a study of cytomegalovirus exposure and HLA in healthy donors. Primers: 60 Vbeta forward and 13 Jbeta reverse. Here immunoSEQ multiplex PCR was the method, and the copy in TCRdb shows in-frame clones only, minus some. Among about 180,000 clones listed, roughly 82% were seen once. The sequenced sample was PBMCs. The receptor source for this set is a man aged 40-55 years in good health and CMV-seronegative.

The V call is TRBV6-1, the J call TRBJ2-1; tentatively, D is TRBD2 (6 bases). With 4 bases removed from V and 5 bases from J, the gap between germline ends came to 21 bases. CDR1 and CDR2 (germline): MNHNS, SASEGT. This CDR3 is 17 amino acids long. CDR3 region: CASSVNGVGGWDNEQFF. The CDR3 DNA reads TGTGCCAGCAGTGTGAACGGCGTCGGGGGATGGGACAATGAGCAGTTCTTC.

The chain is built from TRBV18 and TRBJ2-7; TRBD1 might be the D (6 bases). Germline loops: CDR1 KGHSH, CDR2 LQKENI. The CDR3 is 14 amino acids. V lost 6 bases and J lost 0, with 12 bases in between. For the CDR3, the DNA is TGTGCCAGCTCGACCGGGACAACCTCCTACGAGCAGTACTTC. Protein: CASSTGTTSYEQYF.

This clone was observed a single time. The V call is TRBV4-3, the J call TRBJ2-6; 9 bases map to TRBD1. This CDR3 is built from 21 residues. The ends lost 0 bases at V and 0 bases at J; junction bases unmatched: 12. Germline V gives CDR1 LGHNA, CDR2 YSLEER. CDR3 sequence: CASSQEVTSGQGFSGANVLTF. The CDR3 DNA is TGCGCCAGCAGCCAAGAAGTGACCTCGGGACAGGGCTTCTCTGGGGCCAACGTCCTGACTTTC.

The chain is built from TRBV7-9 and TRBJ1-4; TRBD1 agrees at 9 bases. V trimming: 4 bases; J trimming: 8 bases; junction bases outside the gene matches: 11. This CDR3 comprises 16 residues. Germline V gene sequence: CDR1 SEHNR, CDR2 FQNEAQ (reference sequence). CDR3 amino acids: CASSSDRGIMFEKLFF. The CDR3 bases are TGTGCCAGCAGCTCAGACAGGGGGATTATGTTCGAAAAACTGTTTTTT. Filled out from reference TRBV7-9 and TRBJ1-4, the complete variable domain reads DTGVSQNPRHKITKRGQNVTFRCDPISEHNRLYWYRQTLGQGPEFLTYFQNEAQLEKSRLLSDRFSAERPKGSFSTLEIQRTEQGDSAMYLCASSSDRGIMFEKLFFGSGTQLSVL.

The chain is built from TRBV2 and TRBJ2-5; D unclear. CDR1 is SNHLY and CDR2 is FYNNEI in the germline V gene. Trimming shortened V by 0 bases and J by 5 bases, and 13 bases separated the two germline ends. This CDR3 is 15 amino acids long. The CDR3 nucleotides are TGTGCCAGCAGTGAAGCCAGCCTCAGCGTGGAGACCCAGTACTTC. Its protein is CASSEASLSVETQYF.

This chain joins TRBV27 and TRBJ1-2; no reliable D call. This CDR3 has 12 residues. Between the trimmed V and J ends, which lost 6 bases and 0 bases, there was a span of 5 bases. Germline lookup yields CDR1 MNHEY and CDR2 SMNVEV (reference sequence). CDR3 loop: CASRTANYGYTF. The CDR3 bases are TGTGCCAGCAGAACAGCTAACTATGGCTACACCTTC.

The table lists this clone with a count of one. The chain combines TRBV18 with TRBJ2-3; TRBD1 matches at 11 bases. With V trimmed by 3 bases and J by 3 bases, 5 bases remained unmatched. Germline V gene data show CDR1 as KGHSH and CDR2 as LQKENI. The CDR3 contains 16 residues. CDR3 region: CASSPRTGGSTDTQYF. CDR3 nucleotide sequence: TGTGCCAGCTCACCCAGGACAGGGGGCTCGACAGATACGCAGTATTTT.

This clone is a singleton in its sample. The V call is TRBV11-2, the J call TRBJ2-7, with TRBD2 matching 9 bases. Trimming took 4 bases from V and 5 from J; bases not matched to a gene: 6. The CDR3 runs to 14 residues. The V gene's germline CDR1 is SGHAT and CDR2 FQNNGV. The CDR3 here is CASSSLGLANEQYF. CDR3 bases: TGTGCCAGCAGCTCCCTAGGACTAGCGAACGAGCAGTACTTC.

This chain links TRBV28 with TRBJ1-5; 9 bases are a match to TRBD1. Germline-derived CDR1 and CDR2 are MDHEN and SYDVKM. The CDR3 runs 15 residues. V shed 2 bases, J shed 7 bases, and the junction held 6 bases outside the gene matches. CDR3 amino acids: CASSLGDRVWQPQHF. In DNA form, the CDR3 reads TGTGCCAGCAGTTTAGGGGACAGGGTATGGCAGCCCCAGCATTTT.